The rows below give T cell receptor beta chains drawn from one sample of a study of identical twins. Via MiXCR, TCRdb re-called the 5' RACE reads, giving one row per CDR3 protein. The sample lists 1.5 million or so distinct CDR3 sequences, roughly 35% occurring once. Sequences were obtained from cord blood. These receptor sequences come from a newborn girl in good health. CDR3s include the opening cysteine and the closing phenylalanine or tryptophan. A D gene is named only where the DNA matches it firmly. Size is omitted from some rows. Given values are once, few, many or a class for expanded clones.

j_call	d_call	v_call	clone_size	cdr3_nt	cdr3_aa
TRBJ2-5	TRBD2	TRBV20-1	-	TGCAGTGCCGCACTCGTTTTTGCGGGAGATGAAGAGACCCAGTACTTC	CSAALVFAGDEETQYF
TRBJ2-7	TRBD1	TRBV4-2	few	TGTGCCAGCAGCCAAACCGGGACAGGCCTCTCCTACGAGCAGTACTTC	CASSQTGTGLSYEQYF
TRBJ2-1	-	TRBV24-1	-	TGTGCCACCAGTCGGCGGGGGCAGGCAAGCAATGAGCAGTTCTTC	CATSRRGQASNEQFF
TRBJ1-4	TRBD1	TRBV5-1	-	TGTGCCAGCAGCGGGGACAGGGGGACAACTAATGAAAAACTGTTTTTT	CASSGDRGTTNEKLFF
TRBJ2-1	-	TRBV6-1	-	TGTGCCAGCAGTGAAGCGGGAAGGTCCTACAATGAGCAGTTCTTC	CASSEAGRSYNEQFF
TRBJ1-4	-	TRBV6-1	few	TGTGCCAGCAGTCAAGGGGTGCGGAGTGAAAAACTGTTTTTT	CASSQGVRSEKLFF
TRBJ2-7	TRBD1	TRBV3-1	-	TGTGCCAGCAGCCAAGATTTCAGGACAGGTCCCTACGAGCAGTACTTC	CASSQDFRTGPYEQYF
TRBJ2-1	-	TRBV2	-	TGTGCCAGCAGTATAAGGGGGGGCGATGAGCAGTTCTTC	CASSIRGGDEQFF
TRBJ2-1	-	TRBV21-1	few	TGTGCCAGCAGCAAAGCGCTTTGTAGGCTAGCGACCCAGGGCGATTACAATGAGCAGTTCTTC	CASSKALCRLATQGDYNEQFF
TRBJ2-6	-	TRBV14	few	TGTGCCAGCAGCGCAGGGGACTCTGGGGCCAACGTCCTGACTTTC	CASSAGDSGANVLTF
TRBJ1-3	-	TRBV2	few	TGTGCCAGCAGTGGACTGATCTCTGGAAACACCATATATTTT	CASSGLISGNTIYF
TRBJ2-7	-	TRBV6-2/TRBV6-3	few	TGTGCCAGCAGTTACTCGGATAGAACCTCCCGAGAGACCTACTACGAGCAGTACTTC	CASSYSDRTSRETYYEQYF
TRBJ2-3	TRBD1	TRBV15	-	TGTGCCACCAGCAGGGACAGGGACACAGATACGCAGTATTTT	CATSRDRDTDTQYF
TRBJ2-7	TRBD1	TRBV20-1	few	TGCAGTGCTATTTTTACAGGGGGGAGCTCCTACGAGCAGTACTTC	CSAIFTGGSSYEQYF
TRBJ2-5	TRBD2	TRBV7-9	few	TGTGCCAGCAGCTCCCGGGGGGGATCCCAAGAGACCCAGTACTTC	CASSSRGGSQETQYF
TRBJ2-4	TRBD2	TRBV28	-	TGTGCCAGCAGTGCCCCCTTAGCGGGAGGTAGGGGCAAAAACATTCAGTACTTC	CASSAPLAGGRGKNIQYF
TRBJ1-1	-	TRBV5-1	-	TGCGCCAGCAGCTGGGGCTCCCTCACTGAAGCTTTCTTT	CASSWGSLTEAFF
TRBJ2-1	TRBD2	TRBV20-1	-	TGCAGTGCTCAGAGCGGGAACCAAAATGAGCAGTTCTTC	CSAQSGNQNEQFF
TRBJ2-4	TRBD2	TRBV18	-	TGTGCCAGCTCACCACTCCCCTTGGCGGGGGGCAAAAACATTCAGTACTTC	CASSPLPLAGGKNIQYF
TRBJ1-4	-	TRBV25-1	-	TGTGCCAGCAGTGAATACCGCTCCAGGGGAGGGGAAAAACTGTTTTTT	CASSEYRSRGGEKLFF
TRBJ2-1	TRBD2	TRBV4-1	-	TGCGCCAGCAGCCAAGTTCGCCTAGCGGGGGAGTACAATGAGCAGTTCTTC	CASSQVRLAGEYNEQFF
TRBJ2-1	-	TRBV21-1	once	TGTGCCAGCAGCAGGGTCGTTAATGAGCAGTTCTTC	CASSRVVNEQFF
TRBJ2-1	-	TRBV29-1	few	TGCAGCGTTGAAGGGGAGTCCAATGAGCAGTTCTTC	CSVEGESNEQFF
TRBJ1-5	-	TRBV28	-	TGTGCCAGCTCCGCCGGAATTCAGCCCCAGCATTTT	CASSAGIQPQHF
TRBJ2-3	TRBD2	TRBV13	-	TGTGCCAGCGGCTCCTTGACTAGCGGGAGGGTGAGAGATACGCAGTATTTT	CASGSLTSGRVRDTQYF
TRBJ1-2	-	TRBV5-5	-	TGTGCCAGCAGCTTGACTGGCGGGTCGATAAACTATGGCTACACCTTC	CASSLTGGSINYGYTF
TRBJ2-7	TRBD2	TRBV3-1	many	TGTGCCAGCAGCCAAGATTTTGCTAGCGGCTCCTACGAGCAGTACTTC	CASSQDFASGSYEQYF
TRBJ2-1	TRBD1	TRBV19	-	TGTGCCAGTAGGACTATTACGGCGGGACAGGGCAATGAGCAGTTCTTC	CASRTITAGQGNEQFF
TRBJ2-7	-	TRBV6-6	few	TGTGCCAGCAGTCCCACCAGGGGCACCTACGAGCAGTACTTC	CASSPTRGTYEQYF
TRBJ1-4	-	TRBV30	few	TGTGCCTGCCATAATGAAAAACTGTTTTTT	CACHNEKLFF
TRBJ2-1	TRBD2	TRBV3-1	few	TGTGCCAGCAGCCACAGGACTAGCTCCTACAATGAGCAGTTCTTC	CASSHRTSSYNEQFF
TRBJ2-7	TRBD2	TRBV5-6	-	TGTGCCAGCAGCTTGTTTTCTAGCGGGGGCTACGAGCAGTACTTC	CASSLFSSGGYEQYF
TRBJ1-2	TRBD1	TRBV29-1	-	TGCAGCGTCGTGGACAGGGAGGGAAACTATGGCTACACCTTC	CSVVDREGNYGYTF
TRBJ2-2	-	TRBV5-1	-	TGCGCCAGCAGCCTAGAAAATGGAGGGAACACCGGGGAGCTGTTTTTT	CASSLENGGNTGELFF
TRBJ2-3	TRBD2	TRBV28	-	TGTGCCAGCAGTCCTAGGACTAGCGGGAGAATCACAGATACGCAGTATTTT	CASSPRTSGRITDTQYF
TRBJ2-7	TRBD2	TRBV7-2	-	TGTGCCAGCAGCTTAGGTTGGGGAGGGTACGAGCAGTACTTC	CASSLGWGGYEQYF
TRBJ2-1	TRBD1	TRBV6-5	few	TGTGCCAGCAGTACCCCTCCGGGGACAGGAGACAATGAGCAGTTCTTC	CASSTPPGTGDNEQFF
TRBJ2-7	-	TRBV4-1	-	TGCGCCAGCAGCCAACTAACGGGGGCCTACGAGCAGTACTTC	CASSQLTGAYEQYF
TRBJ1-2	-	TRBV7-9	-	TGTGCCAGCAACCAGGACACCACCTATCTCTATGGCTACACCTTC	CASNQDTTYLYGYTF
TRBJ1-1	-	TRBV14	few	TGTGCCAGCAGCCAAGGGGGGGCTGGCACTGAAGCTTTCTTT	CASSQGGAGTEAFF
TRBJ2-1	TRBD2	TRBV27	-	TGTGCCAGCAGTCCCAGGCGGGGGGTCTACAATGAGCAGTTCTTC	CASSPRRGVYNEQFF
TRBJ2-3	-	TRBV20-1	-	TGCAGTGCTAGAGCGGGGGAGAGTCCTAGCACAGATACGCAGTATTTT	CSARAGESPSTDTQYF
TRBJ2-7	-	TRBV7-8	-	TGTGCCAGCAAAAAACGGGGCTCCTACGAGCAGTACTTC	CASKKRGSYEQYF
TRBJ2-3	-	TRBV5-1	few	TGCGCCAGCAGCCTGGACGTCTCTTCTAGCACAGATACGCAGTATTTT	CASSLDVSSSTDTQYF